One and the same sample provided the 25 T cell receptor beta chains below, sequenced in a study of T cells after posttransplantation cyclophosphamide. Only in-frame clones appear in the TCRdb table, and some are missing; sequencing was by immunoSEQ multiplex PCR. The data hold approximately 3,200 clones, with roughly 70% observed a single time. Cyclophosphamide on days +3 and +4 followed busulfan-fludarabine conditioning and a marrow graft. Source: PBMCs, taken after allogeneic stem cell transplant with posttransplant cyclophosphamide. Every receptor here comes from a female patient aged 45-60 years who received an allogeneic stem cell transplant from a related donor, was CMV-positive, and had no GVHD. Among the T cells, some may be from the graft donor.

V usage is TRBV19 and J usage is TRBJ1-2; a weak D match, TRBD1 (5 bases). The CDR3 consists of 13 residues. V was shortened by 7 bases and J by 8 bases, with 17 bases between the two germline ends. The germline V gene encodes CDR1 LNHDA and CDR2 SQIVND (reference sequence). CDR3 in DNA: TGTGCCAGTAAAATCGGGGGGGGAATCGGCTACACCTTC. As protein: CASKIGGGIGYTF.

This clone was found a few times. This rearrangement joins TRBV28 to TRBJ1-6, with 8 bases matching TRBD1. The CDR3 is 16 amino acids. The germline V gene has CDR1 MDHEN and CDR2 SYDVKM. Trimming removed 5 bases from V and 9 bases from J; junction bases left unmatched: 12. CDR3 amino acids: CASSPRTGIVFSPLHF. CDR3 coding DNA: TGTGCCAGCAGTCCCAGGACAGGGATAGTGTTTTCACCCCTCCACTTT.

This clone appeared a few times. V and J are TRBV19 and TRBJ2-7, with 10 nucleotides matching TRBD1. This CDR3 is built from 15 residues. From germline, CDR1 is LNHDA and CDR2 SQIVND (reference sequence). Trimming removed 7 bases from V and 3 bases from J; junction bases left unmatched: 9. The CDR3 DNA reads TGTGCCAGTACCCCCCGGGACAGGGGTCTCTACGAGCAGTACTTC. Encoded protein: CASTPRDRGLYEQYF.

CDR3 residues: CASSLATGGGTQYF. The CDR3, as DNA: TGTGCCAGCAGCTTAGCGACGGGGGGCGGGACGCAGTATTTT. The chain combines TRBV7-9 with TRBJ2-3; the D gene is possibly TRBD2 (7 bases). The CDR3 runs to 14 residues. V lost 0 bases and J lost 9, with 13 bases in between. Germline values: CDR1 SEHNR, CDR2 FQNEAQ (reference sequence).

In this sample, this clone turned up once. The chain has TRBV7-6 and TRBJ2-2, with a possible D match to TRBD2 (5 bases). CDR3 length: 16 amino acids. Per the germline V gene, CDR1 is SGHVS and CDR2 is FNYEAQ. V was cut by 1 base and J by 5 bases, with 14 bases left in between. CDR3 coding DNA: TGTGCCAGCAGCTTAGAGAGGGAAGGCCATACCGGGGAGCTGTTTTTT. Its protein product is CASSLEREGHTGELFF.

The chain has TRBV2 and TRBJ1-2; no clear D. V lost 3 bases, J lost 6 bases, and 20 bases lay in between. From germline, CDR1 is SNHLY and CDR2 FYNNEI. The length of the CDR3 is 16 residues. The CDR3 is CASSDSAGQAADGYTF. CDR3 in DNA: TGTGCCAGCAGTGACTCGGCAGGTCAAGCGGCGGATGGCTACACCTTC. Variable domain in full (rest from reference TRBV2 and TRBJ1-2): EPEVTQTPSHQVTQMGQEVILRCVPISNHLYFYWYRQILGQKVEFLVSFYNNEISEKSEIFDDQFSVERPDGSNFTLKIRSTKLEDSAMYFCASSDSAGQAADGYTFGSGTRLTVV.

This sequence joins TRBV5-1 and TRBJ2-1; 10 positions agree with TRBD2. CDR3 length equals 14 residues. V dropped 4 bases and J dropped 8; count of bases not matched to a gene: 6. Germline V gives CDR1 SGHRS, CDR2 YFSETQ. This CDR3 is CASSILAGGDEQFF. The CDR3 DNA is TGCGCCAGCAGCATATTAGCGGGAGGTGATGAGCAGTTCTTC.

V is TRBV18 and J is TRBJ2-5; 7 positions agree with TRBD1. After removal of 3 bases from V and 3 bases from J, the junction contained 7 bases not matched to a gene. This CDR3 has 15 amino acids. From germline, CDR1 is KGHSH and CDR2 LQKENI. The CDR3 nucleotides read TGTGCCAGCTCACCCGAGACAGGGAATGAAGAGACCCAGTACTTC. Amino acid sequence: CASSPETGNEETQYF. The whole variable domain, filled in from reference TRBV18 and TRBJ2-5, reads NAGVMQNPRHLVRRRGQEARLRCSPMKGHSHVYWYRQLPEEGLKFMVYLQKENIIDESGMPKERFSAEFPKEGPSILRIQQVVRGDSAAYFCASSPETGNEETQYFGPGTRLLVL.

V is TRBV5-1 and J is TRBJ1-6; D gene uncertain. This CDR3 comprises 12 residues. Germline assignment: CDR1 SGHRS and CDR2 YFSETQ. V was pared by 4 bases and J by 10 bases, with 9 bases between. The DNA of the CDR3 is TGCGCCAGCAGCCTTGGCCAGTCACCCCTCCACTTT. Encoded protein: CASSLGQSPLHF. Full variable domain (rest looked up from reference TRBV5-1 and TRBJ1-6): KAGVTQTPRYLIKTRGQQVTLSCSPISGHRSVSWYQQTPGQGLQFLFEYFSETQRNKGNFPGRFSGRQFSNSRSEMNVSTLELGDSALYLCASSLGQSPLHFGNGTRLTVT.

This clone was found a few times. The chain carries TRBV28 and TRBJ1-2, with a possible D match to TRBD1 (5 bases). V lost 5 bases to trimming and J lost 6 bases, with 22 bases between them. This CDR3 is built from 16 residues. Germline loops: CDR1 MDHEN, CDR2 SYDVKM. The CDR3 sequence: CASSPRAQGGSDGYTF. The DNA of the CDR3 is TGTGCCAGCAGTCCCCGGGCGCAGGGCGGTTCCGATGGCTACACCTTC.

This clone was counted once. The rearrangement uses TRBV5-1 and TRBJ2-5; D may be TRBD2 (5 bases). Germline V gives CDR1 SGHRS, CDR2 YFSETQ. V lost 2 bases and J 4 bases, leaving 9 bases between the germline ends. The CDR3 has 13 amino acids. CDR3 DNA: TGCGCCAGCAGCTTAATAGGGAGAGAGACCCAGTACTTC. Translated: CASSLIGRETQYF. Together with reference TRBV5-1 and TRBJ2-5, the CDR3 gives the full variable domain: KAGVTQTPRYLIKTRGQQVTLSCSPISGHRSVSWYQQTPGQGLQFLFEYFSETQRNKGNFPGRFSGRQFSNSRSEMNVSTLELGDSALYLCASSLIGRETQYFGPGTRLLVL.

The rearrangement links TRBV5-1 to TRBJ2-5, with D possibly being TRBD1 (6 bases). With the DNA end fitting TRBJ2-7 better, the J assignment may be wrong. The CDR3 runs 14 residues. The germline V gene has CDR1 SGHRS and CDR2 YFSETQ. CDR3 residues: CASSLSGTNYEQYF. The CDR3 DNA reads as TGCGCCAGCAGCTTATCAGGGACAAATTACGAGCAGTACTTC.

The chain links TRBV2 to TRBJ1-2; a weak D match, TRBD1 (5 bases). This CDR3 has 14 residues. From germline, CDR1 is SNHLY and CDR2 FYNNEI. With 3 bases removed from V and 3 bases from J, the gap between germline ends came to 11 bases. CDR3 DNA sequence: TGTGCCAGCAGTGACGGGGGAGAATACTATGGCTACACCTTC. Amino acids: CASSDGGEYYGYTF. Full variable domain (remainder filled in from reference TRBV2 and TRBJ1-2): EPEVTQTPSHQVTQMGQEVILRCVPISNHLYFYWYRQILGQKVEFLVSFYNNEISEKSEIFDDQFSVERPDGSNFTLKIRSTKLEDSAMYFCASSDGGEYYGYTFGSGTRLTVV.

J is TRBJ2-1 and V is TRBV5-1, with TRBD2 matching 10 bases. With 4 bases clipped from V and 4 bases from J, the junction kept 5 bases outside the gene matches. The CDR3 spans 15 residues. Germline assignment: CDR1 SGHRS and CDR2 YFSETQ. CDR3 sequence: CASSPGAGGYNEQFF. The CDR3 DNA reads TGCGCCAGCAGCCCAGGAGCGGGGGGGTACAATGAGCAGTTCTTC.

The CDR3 sequence: CASSGVPPGGGGELFF. For the CDR3, the DNA is TGTGCCAGCAGCGGAGTACCTCCAGGGGGTGGCGGGGAGCTGTTTTTT. The chain couples TRBV9 to TRBJ2-2, with 7 positions matching TRBD1. The CDR3 spans 16 residues. Germline V CDR1 and CDR2: SGDLS, YYNGEE. J was trimmed by 7 bases and V by 3 bases; bases with no gene match: 12.

This sequence joins TRBV10-3 and TRBJ2-5; 9 bases align to TRBD1. The ends lost 0 bases at V and 4 bases at J; junction bases unmatched: 3. Per germline, CDR1 ENHRY and CDR2 SYGVKD. The CDR3 contains 15 residues. CDR3 bases: TGTGCCATCAGTGAGTCGGAGACAGGGGGAGAGACCCAGTACTTC. Amino acids: CAISESETGGETQYF.

The chain carries TRBV19 and TRBJ2-7; tentatively, D is TRBD2 (6 bases). CDR1 and CDR2 from the germline V gene are LNHDA and SQIVND (reference sequence). With 9 bases removed from V and 0 bases from J, the gap between germline ends came to 12 bases. The CDR3 is 13 residues long. CDR3 sequence (DNA): TGTGCCAGCAAACCGGGAGACTCCTACGAGCAGTACTTC. Translation gives CASKPGDSYEQYF.

J is TRBJ1-5 and V is TRBV7-8; no definite D call. The CDR3 is 14 residues long. CDR1 is SGHVS and CDR2 is FQNEAQ in the germline V gene. V lost 1 base to trimming and J lost 3 bases, with 7 bases between them. DNA of the CDR3: TGTGCCAGCAGCTTAGGACACATCAATCAGCCCCAGCATTTT. It translates to CASSLGHINQPQHF.

This clone occurred a few times. The J gene is TRBJ2-2, the V gene TRBV5-1; possibly TRBD1 for D (6 bases). V gave up 0 bases and J gave up 1 base, with 10 bases separating them. This CDR3 spans 16 amino acids. Per germline, CDR1 SGHRS and CDR2 YFSETQ. CDR3 sequence: CASSLDVGQNTGELFF. CDR3 nucleotides: TGCGCCAGCAGCTTGGATGTGGGACAGAACACCGGGGAGCTGTTTTTT.

This sequence joins TRBV12-5 and TRBJ1-6; a weak D match, TRBD1 (6 bases). This CDR3 contains 16 residues. V lost 4 bases and J lost 7, with 17 bases in between. The germline V gene encodes CDR1 LGHNT and CDR2 FRNRAP. The CDR3 DNA reads as TGTGCTAGTGGTTCCCCCGGACAGAGACCCAATTCACCCCTCCACTTT. It codes for CASGSPGQRPNSPLHF.

This chain connects TRBV7-3 to TRBJ2-1; D possibly corresponds to TRBD1 (5 bases). This CDR3 spans 14 amino acids. The V gene lost 1 base and the J gene lost 6 bases, with 10 bases spanning the gap. Looked up from germline, CDR1 is SGHTA and CDR2 is FQGTGA. This CDR3 reads CASSLSPGLNEQFF. CDR3 DNA: TGTGCCAGCAGCTTAAGCCCAGGGCTCAATGAGCAGTTCTTC.

This rearrangement joins TRBV28 to TRBJ1-2; 9 nucleotides align to TRBD1. The germline CDR1 and CDR2 sequences are MDHEN and SYDVKM. Trimming cost V 6 bases and J 4 bases; bases outside gene matches: 3. This CDR3 region has 13 residues. CDR3 coding DNA: TGTGCCAGCAGAGGACAGGGGATCTATGGCTACACCTTC. Residues: CASRGQGIYGYTF.

The rearrangement uses TRBV27 and TRBJ2-1, with D perhaps matching TRBD2 (6 bases). Germline V lookup: CDR1 MNHEY, CDR2 SMNVEV (reference sequence). The CDR3 spans 15 residues. V lost 4 bases to trimming and J lost 1 base, with 11 bases between them. CDR3 loop: CASSSPGASYNEQFF. Here the CDR3 DNA reads TGTGCCAGCAGTTCCCCGGGAGCATCCTACAATGAGCAGTTCTTC.

The V and J genes are TRBV7-2 and TRBJ2-1; 8 nucleotides match TRBD2. This CDR3 is built from 14 residues. CDR1 is SGHTA, CDR2 FQGNSA, per germline. Trimming at V came to 5 bases and at J to 2 bases, leaving 2 bases not matched to a gene. In DNA, the CDR3 is TGTGCCAGCAGCCTTAGCGGGACCTACAATGAGCAGTTCTTC. Translating gives CASSLSGTYNEQFF.

The chain is built from TRBV7-2 and TRBJ1-2; 8 nucleotides line up with TRBD1. CDR1 and CDR2 from the germline V gene are SGHTA and FQGNSA. This CDR3 is 13 amino acids long. V trimming: 3 bases; J trimming: 7 bases; junction bases outside the gene matches: 4. CDR3 in DNA: TGTGCCAGCAGCTTGGACAGGGTTAGTGGCTACACCTTC. As protein: CASSLDRVSGYTF.